Given below is one T cell receptor beta chain in context. Its specificity is not known. The data were produced by immunoSEQ multiplex PCR, yet TCRdb's version contains in-frame clones alone and is incomplete. The sample holds about 59,000 clones, approximately 80% seen once. This CDR3 has 16 amino acids. V was pared by 6 bases and J by 4 bases, with 18 bases between. Germline V gene data show CDR1 as SGHNT and CDR2 as YENEEA. This entry belongs to a study of T cell responses to AZD1222 COVID-19 vaccine. Notes on the study in general: Donor demographics were predominantly white British with a female majority; clonal diversity may be underestimated. Researchers took repertoire samples only after the peak T cell response had come.

Source: peripheral blood, taken on day 0 of AZD1222 vaccination. The rearrangement links TRBV11-3 to TRBJ2-2; D is possibly TRBD1 or TRBD2 (5 bases each). This clonotype originated in an adult in good health. The CDR3 loop reads CASSRETATSTGELFF. The CDR3 region has the DNA TGTGCCAGCAGTAGGGAGACAGCAACATCCACCGGGGAGCTGTTTTTT.